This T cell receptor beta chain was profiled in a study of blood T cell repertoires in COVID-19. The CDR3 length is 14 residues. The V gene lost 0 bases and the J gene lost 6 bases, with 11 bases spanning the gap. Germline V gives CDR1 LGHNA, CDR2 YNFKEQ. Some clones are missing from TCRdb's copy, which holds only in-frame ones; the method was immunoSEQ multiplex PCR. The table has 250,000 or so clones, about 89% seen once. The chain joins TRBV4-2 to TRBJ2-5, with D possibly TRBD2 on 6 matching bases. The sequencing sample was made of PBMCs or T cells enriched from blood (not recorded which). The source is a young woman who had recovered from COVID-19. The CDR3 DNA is TGTGCCAGCAGCCAAGAGTGGGGCGGGAAGACCCAGTACTTC. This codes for CASSQEWGGKTQYF.